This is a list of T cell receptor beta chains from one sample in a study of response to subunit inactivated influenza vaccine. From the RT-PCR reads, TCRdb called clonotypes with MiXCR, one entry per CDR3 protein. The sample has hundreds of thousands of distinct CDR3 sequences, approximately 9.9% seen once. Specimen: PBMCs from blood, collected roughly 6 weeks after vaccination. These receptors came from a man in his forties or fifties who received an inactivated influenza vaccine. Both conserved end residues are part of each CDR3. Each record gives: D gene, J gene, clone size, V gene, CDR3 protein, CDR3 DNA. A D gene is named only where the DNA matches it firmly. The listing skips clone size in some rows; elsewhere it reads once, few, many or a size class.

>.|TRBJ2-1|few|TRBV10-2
CASSAGSGWNEQFF
TGCGCCAGCAGTGCCGGTAGTGGATGGAATGAGCAGTTCTTC
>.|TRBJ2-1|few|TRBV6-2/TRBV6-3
CASSYLNSYNEQFF
TGTGCCAGCAGTTATCTGAACAGTTACAATGAGCAGTTCTTC
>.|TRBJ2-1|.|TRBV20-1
CSARDQGRLSYNEQFF
TGCAGTGCTAGAGATCAGGGACGGCTCTCCTACAATGAGCAGTTCTTC
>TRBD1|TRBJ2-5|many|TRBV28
CASSLDRSQETQYF
TGTGCCAGCAGTCTGGACAGGTCTCAAGAGACCCAGTACTTC
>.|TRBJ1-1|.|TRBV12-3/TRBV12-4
CASSPRLGSLTEAFF
TGTGCCAGCAGTCCGCGGCTGGGGAGTTTGACTGAAGCTTTCTTT
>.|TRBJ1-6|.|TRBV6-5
CASSFILDSYNSPLHF
TGTGCCAGCAGTTTCATCCTAGACTCCTATAATTCACCCCTCCACTTT
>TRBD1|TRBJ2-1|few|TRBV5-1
CASSLEPDRGRGNEQFF
TGCGCCAGCAGCTTGGAACCGGACAGGGGGCGCGGAAATGAGCAGTTCTTC
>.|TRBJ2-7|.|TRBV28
CASSSLWGETYEQYF
TGTGCCAGCAGCTCGCTCTGGGGGGAAACCTACGAGCAGTACTTC
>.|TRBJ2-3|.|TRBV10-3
CAIREGGGVTDTQYF
TGTGCCATCAGGGAGGGGGGGGGCGTCACAGATACGCAGTATTTT
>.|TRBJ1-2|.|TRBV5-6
CASKTKGVGGYTF
TGTGCCAGCAAGACTAAAGGGGTGGGTGGCTACACCTTC
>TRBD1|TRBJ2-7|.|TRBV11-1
CASSLRFGTAYEQYF
TGTGCCAGCAGCTTAAGATTTGGGACAGCCTACGAGCAGTACTTC
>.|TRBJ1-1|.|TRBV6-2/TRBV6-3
CASSQGRWAFF
TGTGCCAGCAGCCAAGGACGATGGGCTTTCTTT
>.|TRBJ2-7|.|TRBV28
CASERYPEQYF
TGTGCCTCCGAAAGGTACCCCGAGCAGTACTTC
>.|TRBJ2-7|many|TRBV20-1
CSANTDEQYF
TGCAGTGCTAACACAGATGAGCAGTACTTC
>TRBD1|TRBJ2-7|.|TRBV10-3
CAISESGQGYYEQYF
TGTGCCATCAGTGAGTCGGGACAGGGTTACTACGAGCAGTACTTC
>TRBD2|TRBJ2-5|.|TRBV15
CATSGGEGINQETQYF
TGTGCCACCAGCGGCGGGGAGGGGATTAACCAAGAGACCCAGTACTTC
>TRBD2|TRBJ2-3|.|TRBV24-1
CATSDSGTRGTDTQYF
TGTGCCACCAGTGACTCCGGGACTAGAGGCACAGATACGCAGTATTTT
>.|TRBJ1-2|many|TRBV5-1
CASSLEATNYGYTF
TGCGCCAGCAGCTTGGAGGCAACTAACTATGGCTACACCTTC
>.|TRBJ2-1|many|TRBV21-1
CASRESYNEQFF
TGTGCCAGCAGGGAGTCCTACAATGAGCAGTTCTTC
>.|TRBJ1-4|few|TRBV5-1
CASSKDSVATNEKLFF
TGCGCCAGCAGCAAGGACAGCGTTGCAACTAATGAAAAACTGTTTTTT
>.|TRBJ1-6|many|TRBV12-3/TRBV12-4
CASSTGTANSPLHF
TGTGCCAGCAGCACCGGGACTGCTAATTCACCCCTCCACTTT
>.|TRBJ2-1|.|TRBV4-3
CASSLSRDTHNEQFF
TGCGCCAGCAGTTTATCCCGGGACACCCACAATGAGCAGTTCTTC
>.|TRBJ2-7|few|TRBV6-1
CASRFPRGQQTYEQYF
TGTGCCAGCAGATTCCCCCGAGGACAGCAAACCTACGAGCAGTACTTC
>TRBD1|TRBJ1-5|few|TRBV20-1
CSARVGTGGGSWNQPQHF
TGCAGTGCTAGAGTTGGGACAGGGGGTGGGTCATGGAATCAGCCCCAGCATTTT
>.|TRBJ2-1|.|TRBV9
CASSVLDRGREQFF
TGTGCCAGCAGCGTCCTAGACCGGGGTCGGGAGCAGTTCTTC
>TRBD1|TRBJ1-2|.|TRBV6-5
CASSYSWDRGIRGYTF
TGTGCCAGCAGTTACTCTTGGGACAGGGGAATTAGGGGCTACACCTTC
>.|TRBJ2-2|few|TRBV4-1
CASSLGLQYGTDQTSNTGELFF
TGCGCCAGCAGCCTCGGTCTTCAATACGGGACGGACCAGACTTCGAACACCGGGGAGCTGTTTTTT
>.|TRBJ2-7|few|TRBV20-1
CSVQRGQGLYEQYF
TGCAGTGTTCAGCGGGGTCAGGGGTTATACGAGCAGTACTTC
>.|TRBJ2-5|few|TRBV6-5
CASISAGQETQYF
TGTGCCAGCATTTCAGCAGGTCAAGAGACCCAGTACTTC
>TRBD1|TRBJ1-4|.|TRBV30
CAWSAGQGDEKLFF
TGTGCCTGGAGTGCCGGACAGGGTGATGAAAAACTGTTTTTT
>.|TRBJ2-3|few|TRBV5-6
CASSLEPNTQYF
TGTGCCAGCAGCTTGGAGCCCAATACGCAGTATTTT
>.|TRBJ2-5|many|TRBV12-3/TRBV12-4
CASSFLGQETQYF
TGTGCCAGCAGTTTCTTAGGCCAAGAGACCCAGTACTTC
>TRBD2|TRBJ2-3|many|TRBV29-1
CSGLAADSTDTQYF
TGCTCCGGGCTAGCGGCGGACTCCACAGATACGCAGTATTTT
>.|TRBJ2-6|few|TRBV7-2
CASSLWHSGANVLTF
TGTGCCAGCAGCTTATGGCATTCCGGGGCCAACGTCCTGACTTTC
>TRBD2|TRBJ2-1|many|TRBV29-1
CSVSWERGPYNEQFF
TGCAGCGTTAGTTGGGAGCGGGGACCATACAATGAGCAGTTCTTC
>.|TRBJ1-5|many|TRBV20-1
CSAQPGQRVYQPQHF
TGCAGTGCTCAACCGGGACAAAGAGTTTATCAGCCCCAGCATTTT
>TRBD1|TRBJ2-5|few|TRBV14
CASSQDIGTGPETQYF
TGTGCCAGCAGCCAAGATATTGGGACAGGGCCAGAGACCCAGTACTTC
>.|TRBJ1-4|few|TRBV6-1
CASSERAWVVSEKLFF
TGTGCCAGCAGTGAAAGAGCGTGGGTCGTAAGTGAAAAACTGTTTTTT
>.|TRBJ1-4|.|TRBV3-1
CASGEARYSFNEKLFF
TGTGCCAGCGGGGAAGCCCGGTACTCGTTTAATGAAAAACTGTTTTTT